What follows are 20 T cell receptor beta chains derived from one specimen sequenced in a study of T cell repertoires in cytomegalovirus infection. TCRdb itself ran the reads through MiXCR, one entry per CDR3 protein. The table includes approximately 500,000 distinct CDR3 sequences, 33% detected once. These receptors are not linked to any known antigen. Sequencing used cultured PBMCs, obtained from culture after CMV antigen stimulation. The source is a human donor in good health (CMV status not recorded). Some clones in this sample may be carry-over from other donors' samples.

The V gene is TRBV4-1, the J gene TRBJ2-5, with TRBD2 matching over 12 bases. The CDR3 spans 17 residues. The junction had 6 bases not matched to a gene; V was cut back by 3 bases and J by 1 base. Germline CDR1 and CDR2: MGHRA and YSYEKL. The CDR3 DNA sequence: TGCGCCAGCAGCCAGGCTACTAGCGGGAGGCGCCAAGAGACCCAGTACTTC. This sequence encodes CASSQATSGRRQETQYF.

This clonotype came up a few times. The CDR3 here is CASPLAGLTSSYNEQFF. Here the CDR3 DNA reads TGTGCCAGCCCCCTAGCGGGTCTAACGAGCTCCTACAATGAGCAGTTCTTC. The gene calls are TRBV2 and TRBJ2-1, with 8 bases aligning to TRBD2. V lost 8 bases and J lost 0; bases outside the gene matches: 12. This CDR3 region has 17 residues. Germline V gene sequence: CDR1 SNHLY, CDR2 FYNNEI.

Remarks on this clonotype: Being one base from a much bigger clone, this may be a read error. V and J are TRBV7-2 and TRBJ2-1; either TRBD1 or TRBD2 may fit D (5 bases each). The CDR3 is made up of 17 amino acids. Germline CDR1 is SGHTA and CDR2 is FQGNSA. The germline V and J ends were trimmed by 0 bases and 3 bases, with 15 bases remaining between them. CDR3 residues: CASSLASQGAYYNEQFF. The CDR3 DNA is TGTGCCAGCAGCTTAGCCTCCCAGGGAGCGTACTACAATGAGCAGTTCTTC.

This clonotype was seen a few times. J is TRBJ2-3 and V is TRBV12-5, with 8 bases fitting TRBD2. J lost 3 bases, V lost 2 bases, and 4 bases had no gene match. CDR1 is LGHNT and CDR2 is FRNRAP in the germline V gene. The CDR3 runs to 15 residues. CDR3 residues: CASGLWSGRTDTQYF. CDR3 nucleotide sequence: TGTGCTAGTGGTTTGTGGAGCGGGAGAACAGATACGCAGTATTTT.

This chain's CDR3 is CASSFAADPYNEQFF. The CDR3 DNA follows: TGTGCCAGCAGCTTTGCCGCAGACCCCTACAATGAGCAGTTCTTC. V gene TRBV11-3 combines with J gene TRBJ2-1; D remains unclear. Per the germline V gene, CDR1 is SGHNT and CDR2 is YENEEA. The CDR3 loop spans 15 amino acids. The germline V and J ends were trimmed by 3 bases and 2 bases, with 11 bases remaining between them.

This chain links TRBV27 with TRBJ1-3; D is ambiguous. Germline V lookup: CDR1 MNHEY, CDR2 SMNVEV (reference sequence). CDR3 length: 15 residues. Between the trimmed V and J ends, which lost 0 bases and 0 bases, there was a span of 6 bases. CDR3 region: CASSLSSGSGNTIYF. The CDR3 nucleotides are TGTGCCAGCAGTTTATCTTCAGGCTCTGGAAACACCATATATTTT.

This CDR3 reads CATHDNSNEKLFF. In nucleotides, the CDR3 is TGTGCCACGCACGACAACTCTAATGAAAAACTGTTTTTT. The chain combines TRBV10-3 with TRBJ1-4, with D uncertain. V shed 10 bases and J shed 3 bases, with 12 bases lying between them. CDR1 is ENHRY, CDR2 SYGVKD, per germline. The CDR3 is 13 residues long.

This sequence joins TRBV3-1 and TRBJ2-5; no reliable D call. There are 15 residues in the CDR3. The ends were cut back, 0 bases at V and 0 bases at J, with 8 bases in the middle. Germline CDR1 LGHDT, CDR2 YNNKEL (reference sequence). The chain's CDR3 is CASSQDRWYQETQYF. The DNA for the CDR3 is TGTGCCAGCAGCCAAGATAGATGGTACCAAGAGACCCAGTACTTC.

In this sample, this clonotype turned up a few times. The rearrangement joins TRBV6-6 to TRBJ1-6, with TRBD1 as a possible D gene (6 bases). The germline V gene encodes CDR1 MNHNY and CDR2 SVGAGI (reference sequence). Deletions cut 0 bases from V and 6 bases from J, with 12 bases between. The CDR3 is 16 amino acids. The CDR3 nucleotides are TGTGCCAGCAGTTACTCTGGCGGGACACGTAATTCACCCCTCCACTTT. Residues: CASSYSGGTRNSPLHF.

Ten or more counts support this clonotype. The chain uses TRBV7-8 and TRBJ2-1; 8 bases line up with TRBD2. With V trimmed by 2 bases and J by 3 bases, 3 bases remained unmatched. Germline V lookup: CDR1 SGHVS, CDR2 FQNEAQ. The length of the CDR3 is 15 residues. The CDR3 reads CASSLSGGFYNEQFF. Here the CDR3 DNA reads TGTGCCAGCAGCTTAAGCGGGGGATTCTACAATGAGCAGTTCTTC.

This chain links TRBV7-2 with TRBJ1-6; D remains unclear. Germline V lookup: CDR1 SGHTA, CDR2 FQGNSA. The CDR3 is made up of 12 amino acids. Between the trimmed V and J ends, which lost 7 bases and 7 bases, there was a span of 8 bases. The CDR3: CASNLQNSPLHF. CDR3 bases: TGTGCCAGCAATCTACAGAATTCACCCCTCCACTTT.

This clonotype showed up just a few times. The chain links TRBV6-2 or TRBV6-3 to TRBJ2-1; 12 bases are shared with TRBD2. V shed 8 bases, J shed 9 bases, and the junction held 8 bases outside the gene matches. The germline V gene encodes CDR1 MNHEY and CDR2 SVGEGT. The length of the CDR3 is 14 residues. This CDR3 is CASEPSGRASEQFF. The CDR3 nucleotides are TGTGCCAGCGAGCCTAGCGGGAGGGCTAGTGAGCAGTTCTTC.

In its sample, this clonotype was seen a few times. V usage is TRBV7-2 and J usage is TRBJ1-2, with TRBD1 as a possible D gene (6 bases). In germline, CDR1 is SGHTA, CDR2 FQGNSA. V was clipped by 2 bases and J by 8 bases, with 15 bases between them. The CDR3 has 14 amino acids. CDR3 protein: CASSLTKGGHGYTF. CDR3 coding DNA: TGTGCCAGCAGCTTAACAAAAGGGGGGCACGGCTACACCTTC. Full variable domain (missing parts from reference TRBV7-2 and TRBJ1-2): GAGVSQSPSNKVTEKGKDVELRCDPISGHTALYWYRQSLGQGLEFLIYFQGNSAPDKSGLPSDRFSAERTGGSVSTLTIQRTQQEDSAVYLCASSLTKGGHGYTFGSGTRLTVV.

The V call is TRBV20-1, the J call TRBJ1-3, with D hard to call. Trimming left V 0 bases short and J 0 bases short, with 9 bases between. CDR3 length: 15 amino acids. The germline gives CDR1 DFQATT, CDR2 SNEGSKA (reference sequence). The CDR3 is CSARDTSGSGNTIYF. CDR3 DNA: TGCAGTGCTAGAGACACCTCCGGCTCTGGAAACACCATATATTTT.

In its sample, this clonotype was seen a few times. V gene TRBV5-6 combines with J gene TRBJ1-6, with a tentative D call TRBD1 (6 bases). CDR3 length: 18 residues. CDR1 and CDR2 (germline): SGHDT, YYEEEE. The V end was cut by 4 bases, the J end by 3 bases, with 20 bases between. As DNA, the CDR3 is TGTGCCAGCAGCCAAAACGGACAGTGGGGGAGCTATAATTCACCCCTCCACTTT. Translated: CASSQNGQWGSYNSPLHF.

This clonotype showed up many times. The rearrangement joins TRBV7-8 to TRBJ2-3; 8 nucleotides match TRBD2. With V trimmed by 5 bases and J by 3 bases, 4 bases remained unmatched. The CDR3 is 14 amino acids. Germline-derived CDR1 and CDR2 are SGHVS and FQNEAQ. The CDR3 nucleotides are TGTGCCAGCAGCCCGAGCGGGAGAACAGATACGCAGTATTTT. Protein product: CASSPSGRTDTQYF.

As to this clonotype: This may stem from a read error, because a much larger clone lies one nucleotide away. The chain links TRBV7-3 to TRBJ2-2; the D is unclear. There are 12 residues in the CDR3. Germline V gene lookup returns CDR1 SGHTA and CDR2 FQGTGA. Trimming left V 2 bases short and J 7 bases short, with 5 bases between. CDR3 sequence reads: CASSLYGGELFF. The CDR3 DNA sequence: TGTGCCAGCAGCTTATATGGCGGGGAGCTGTTTTTT.

CDR3 DNA: TGTGCCAGCACCAACCCCGGATTTTATGGCTACACCTTC. Protein product: CASTNPGFYGYTF. The V and J genes are TRBV6-2 or TRBV6-3 and TRBJ1-2; D unresolved. CDR3 length: 13 amino acids. The V gene lost 7 bases and the J gene lost 5 bases, with 14 bases spanning the gap. Germline CDR1 is MNHEY and CDR2 is SVGEGT.

CDR3 DNA: TGTGCCAGCAGTACGAGCGGGGGCCCAAAAGCTTTCTTT. Translating gives CASSTSGGPKAFF. The chain uses TRBV6-2 or TRBV6-3 and TRBJ1-1; D perhaps matches TRBD1 (6 bases). Trimming stripped 5 bases from V and 9 bases from J, with 16 bases between. CDR3 length equals 13 residues. Germline lookup yields CDR1 MNHEY and CDR2 SVGEGT.

This rearrangement joins TRBV28 to TRBJ2-1, with 7 nucleotides matching TRBD1. Germline loops: CDR1 MDHEN, CDR2 SYDVKM. The CDR3 consists of 16 residues. V lost 2 bases, J lost 8 bases, and 12 bases stayed unmatched. DNA for the CDR3: TGTGCCAGCAGTTTAAAGGGGGCAGGTCCAGGGGATGAGCAGTTCTTC. Translated, it gives CASSLKGAGPGDEQFF. Variable domain in full (rest from reference TRBV28 and TRBJ2-1): DVKVTQSSRYLVKRTGEKVFLECVQDMDHENMFWYRQDPGLGLRLIYFSYDVKMKEKGDIPEGYSVSREKKERFSLILESASTNQTSMYLCASSLKGAGPGDEQFFGPGTRLTVL.